This TCR beta chain was captured in a study of blood T cell repertoires in COVID-19. This CDR3 spans 12 amino acids. Trimming took off 6 bases at V and 7 bases at J, with 9 bases between the two ends. Germline CDR1 reads MNHEY; CDR2 reads SVGAGI. Measured with immunoSEQ multiplex PCR; TCRdb has only the in-frame clones, and not every one. Of some 200,000 clones listed, more than 65% were seen once; the top ten hold over 10%. Sequences were obtained from peripheral blood. This rearrangement joins TRBV6-5 to TRBJ2-2, with D unresolved. The receptor was derived from a human donor in a cohort sampled during active COVID-19. CDR3 DNA: TGTGCCAGCAGACTTACGGGCGGGGAGCTGTTTTTT. Its protein is CASRLTGGELFF.